This is a list of T cell receptor beta chains from one sample in a study of blood T cell repertoires in COVID-19. The assay was immunoSEQ multiplex PCR, and TCRdb's table has in-frame clones only and misses some. The sample records 280,000 or so clones, around 88% being singletons. Material: peripheral blood. Source of these receptors: a young woman who had recovered from COVID-19. CDR3s include the opening cysteine and the closing phenylalanine or tryptophan. A D gene is named only where the DNA matches it firmly. The size entry is marked missing in some rows and otherwise reads once, few, many or a size class.

TRBV19	NA	NA	TRBJ1-1	CASTAGKDTEAFF	TGTGCCAGTACGGCAGGGAAGGACACTGAAGCTTTCTTT
TRBV21-1	NA	NA	TRBJ1-1	CASSKSHWLVSLWSEAFF	TGTGCCAGCAGCAAATCTCATTGGTTAGTGTCCCTCTGGAGTGAAGCTTTCTTT
TRBV29-1	NA	NA	TRBJ2-1	CSVCGHLYNEQFF	TGCAGCGTTTGCGGGCACCTCTACAATGAGCAGTTCTTC
TRBV21-1	NA	NA	TRBJ2-1	CASSKRGQIQFF	TGTGCCAGCAGCAAGAGGGGACAGATACAGTTCTTC
TRBV7-2	TRBD1	NA	TRBJ2-1	CASSVSTGQGYDEQFF	TGTGCCAGCAGCGTATCGACAGGGCAAGGATATGATGAGCAGTTCTTC
TRBV7-8	TRBD1	NA	TRBJ2-2	CASSLAPGGNTGELFF	TGTGCCAGCAGCTTAGCTCCAGGGGGGAACACCGGGGAGCTGTTTTTT
TRBV6-5	NA	once	TRBJ1-1	CASSLDGENTEAFF	TGTGCCAGCAGCCTAGACGGAGAGAACACTGAAGCTTTCTTT
TRBV6-5	TRBD1	NA	TRBJ1-2	CASRQGDYGYTF	TGTGCCAGCAGACAGGGGGACTATGGCTACACCTTC
TRBV12-3/TRBV12-4	NA	NA	TRBJ1-2	CASRNRSNYGYTF	TGTGCCAGCAGAAACAGATCCAACTATGGCTACACCTTC
TRBV6-5	NA	NA	TRBJ2-2	CASSYSKASNTGELFF	TGTGCCAGCAGTTACTCGAAAGCCTCAAACACCGGGGAGCTGTTTTTT
TRBV18	NA	NA	TRBJ1-4	CASSRATNEKLFF	TGTGCCAGCTCACGGGCCACTAATGAAAAACTGTTTTTT
TRBV9	NA	NA	TRBJ1-3	CASTEGISGNTIYF	TGTGCCAGCACCGAGGGCATATCTGGAAACACCATATATTTT
TRBV5-1	NA	NA	TRBJ1-2	CASSYNGEDGYTF	TGCGCCAGCAGCTATAACGGGGAGGATGGCTACACCTTC
TRBV11-2	TRBD1	NA	TRBJ1-1	CASSPGPGTALPEAFF	TGTGCCAGCAGCCCCGGTCCCGGGACAGCTCTTCCTGAAGCTTTCTTT
TRBV20-1	NA	NA	TRBJ1-2	CSALANYGYTF	TGCAGTGCTCTCGCTAACTATGGCTACACCTTC
TRBV9	NA	NA	TRBJ2-3	CASSAQPADTQYF	TGTGCCAGCAGCGCACAGCCAGCAGATACGCAGTATTTT
TRBV11-2	NA	NA	TRBJ1-6	CASRTVSSYNSPLHF	TGTGCCAGCCGGACAGTAAGCTCCTATAATTCACCCCTCCACTTT
TRBV7-2	NA	NA	TRBJ2-3	CASSFVVDTDTQYF	TGTGCCAGCAGCTTTGTAGTTGACACAGATACGCAGTATTTT
TRBV28	TRBD1	NA	TRBJ1-1	CASSRNDRGGTEAFF	TGTGCCAGCAGTCGAAATGACAGGGGAGGCACTGAAGCTTTCTTT
TRBV4-2	TRBD1	NA	TRBJ1-2	CASSQDRLDRETDGYTF	TGTGCCAGCAGCCAAGATCGTTTAGACAGGGAAACGGATGGCTACACCTTC
TRBV6-1	TRBD1	NA	TRBJ1-1	CASGGQGGTEAFF	TGTGCCAGCGGGGGACAGGGGGGAACTGAAGCTTTCTTT
TRBV28	NA	NA	TRBJ1-4	CASSGSSEANEKLFF	TGTGCCAGCAGTGGGTCGTCGGAGGCCAATGAAAAACTGTTTTTT
TRBV6-5	NA	NA	TRBJ1-1	CASSYWQNTEAFF	TGTGCCAGCAGTTACTGGCAGAACACTGAAGCTTTCTTT
TRBV3-1/TRBV3-2	NA	NA	TRBJ2-1	CASSQRQGPHYEQFF	TGTGCCAGCAGCCAACGTCAGGGCCCCCATTATGAGCAGTTCTTC
TRBV28	NA	NA	TRBJ2-7	CASSFYSGGYEQYF	TGTGCCAGCAGTTTCTACTCAGGGGGGTACGAGCAGTACTTC
TRBV4-1	TRBD1	few	TRBJ2-2	CASSLLPGQVTGELFF	TGCGCCAGCAGCCTACTCCCGGGACAGGTCACCGGGGAGCTGTTTTTT
TRBV2	TRBD1	once	TRBJ2-1	CASQRQGYRDEQFF	TGTGCCAGCCAAAGACAGGGGTATCGCGATGAGCAGTTCTTC
TRBV30	TRBD2	NA	TRBJ2-1	CAWRQEAGRNYNEQFF	TGTGCCTGGAGACAGGAAGCGGGGAGAAACTACAATGAGCAGTTCTTC
TRBV5-4	NA	NA	TRBJ1-3	CASTDRSSGNTIYF	TGTGCCAGTACAGACAGGTCCTCTGGAAACACCATATATTTT
TRBV6-5	NA	NA	TRBJ2-7	CASSGTVGKPYEQYF	TGTGCCAGCTCGGGAACCGTAGGAAAACCCTACGAGCAGTACTTC
TRBV6-5	TRBD2	NA	TRBJ2-7	CASSYGGGGDEQYF	TGTGCCAGCAGTTACGGTGGGGGAGGGGACGAGCAGTACTTC
TRBV2	TRBD1	NA	TRBJ1-2	CASSEGTGPNYGYTF	TGTGCCAGCAGTGAAGGGACAGGGCCTAACTATGGCTACACCTTC
TRBV5-1	NA	NA	TRBJ2-7	CASSRGGTAYEQYF	TGCGCCAGCAGCAGGGGCGGGACCGCCTACGAGCAGTACTTC
TRBV28	TRBD1	NA	TRBJ2-4	CASRFAGTGGNIQYF	TGTGCCAGCAGATTTGCCGGGACAGGGGGAAACATTCAGTACTTC
TRBV5-4	TRBD1	NA	TRBJ1-6	CASSPAGTANSPLHF	TGTGCCAGCAGCCCGGCCGGGACAGCCAATTCACCCCTCCACTTT
TRBV19	NA	NA	TRBJ1-2	CASSSRLGGVYTF	TGTGCCAGTAGTTCGAGGCTGGGCGGGGTCTACACCTTC
TRBV2	NA	NA	TRBJ2-2	CASSALTLAGELFF	TGTGCCAGCAGTGCCCTGACACTCGCCGGGGAGCTGTTTTTT
TRBV7-2	NA	NA	TRBJ1-5	CASSYGLSNQPQHF	TGTGCCAGCAGTTACGGGTTGAGCAATCAGCCCCAGCATTTT